This paragraph covers one TCR beta chain sequence. Source study methods: The authors estimated nucleated cell counts from reference gene primer amplification. Produced via immunoSEQ multiplex PCR; TCRdb's table is partial and in-frame only. V and J calls and clone size are copied from that table; D and trimming were computed from the DNA. The data contain 190,000 or so clones, more than 65% of them singletons. In germline, CDR1 is SGDLS, CDR2 YYNGEE. The CDR3 loop spans 13 amino acids. The junction had 8 bases not matched to a gene; V was cut back by 5 bases and J by 8 bases. The participants were between about 18 and 90 years old and came from some 23 US areas. These data belong to a study of blood T cell repertoires in COVID-19. Study background: COVID-19 samples from acute and convalescent phases originated in the United States, Italy and Spain. The cDNA or gDNA used as material had been derived from T cells, B-cell-depleted T cells, or PBMCs.

The receptor comes from a man in his forties or fifties who had recovered from COVID-19. Material for sequencing was PBMCs or T cells enriched from blood (not recorded which). The genes are TRBV9 and TRBJ1-2; 8 bases fit TRBD1. CDR3 sequence reads: CASSTGGGGGYTF. CDR3 in DNA: TGTGCCAGCAGTACAGGGGGAGGGGGAGGCTACACCTTC.